This T cell receptor beta chain stems from a study of blood T cell repertoires in COVID-19. On the study more broadly: The United States, Italy and Spain supplied acute and convalescent COVID-19 samples.

V dropped 0 bases and J dropped 5 bases, with 16 bases sitting between them. Germline assignment: CDR1 LNHDA and CDR2 SQIVND (reference sequence). The CDR3 sequence is 16 residues long. The data were produced by immunoSEQ multiplex PCR, yet TCRdb's version contains in-frame clones alone and is incomplete. Among some 180,000 clones listed, about 80% were seen once. Residents of over 20 US areas, aged 18 to 89 years, made up the participants. Individuals in the exposed group had encountered a COVID-19 case within 2 weeks preceding study entry. This receptor was taken from a man between 60 and 75 years old who had been exposed to COVID-19. The sample was PBMCs or T cells enriched from blood (not recorded which). The chain has TRBV19 and TRBJ1-1, with D tentatively TRBD1 (5 bases). CDR3 in amino acids: CASSIDGRGLVTEAFF. In DNA, the CDR3 is TGTGCCAGTAGTATAGATGGGAGGGGATTAGTGACTGAAGCTTTCTTT.